One and the same sample provided the 9 T cell receptor beta chains below, sequenced in a study of T cells in localized non-small cell lung cancer. The protocol was immunoSEQ multiplex PCR, while the TCRdb copy is restricted to in-frame clones and leaves out a portion. The profile shows roughly 38,000 clones, about four fifths of them singletons. This specimen was peripheral blood, taken before any cancer treatment. Every receptor here comes from a male donor aged 60 or older with stage III squamous cell lung carcinoma.

In this sample, this clone turned up once. The chain carries TRBV11-2 and TRBJ2-6; D remains ambiguous. Germline V gene sequence: CDR1 SGHAT, CDR2 FQNNGV. The CDR3 totals 15 residues. Trimming pared 3 bases from V and 3 bases from J, leaving 9 bases between. The CDR3 sequence is CASSLANGGANVLTF. The DNA for the CDR3 is TGTGCCAGCAGCTTGGCGAATGGTGGGGCCAACGTCCTGACTTTC.

The CDR3 DNA sequence: TGTGCCAGTAGATTCAGGGGGAGCTCCTACGAGCAGTACTTC. Protein: CASRFRGSSYEQYF. This chain connects TRBV2 to TRBJ2-7, with 7 bases identical to TRBD1. This CDR3 has 14 amino acids. Germline V gene data show CDR1 as SNHLY and CDR2 as FYNNEI. V shed 9 bases, J shed 0 bases, and the junction held 8 bases outside the gene matches.

The chain's CDR3 is CASSEILGNEAFF. The CDR3 DNA follows: TGTGCCAGCAGTGAAATATTGGGAAATGAAGCTTTCTTT. V is TRBV2 and J is TRBJ1-1; D is unclear. CDR1 is SNHLY and CDR2 is FYNNEI in the germline V gene. Trimming took 2 bases from V and 7 from J, leaving 11 bases between them. The CDR3 has 13 residues.

Only a few counts were recorded for this clone. The chain combines TRBV7-2 with TRBJ2-5; unclear D gene. This CDR3 is built from 13 residues. V gave up 1 base and J gave up 5 bases, with 8 bases separating them. From germline, CDR1 is SGHTA and CDR2 FQGNSA. CDR3 protein: CASSLGPWETQYF. For the CDR3, the DNA is TGTGCCAGCAGCTTAGGGCCGTGGGAGACCCAGTACTTC.

J is TRBJ1-1 and V is TRBV2; TRBD1 is a possible D gene (5 bases). This CDR3 has 14 amino acids. Trimming removed 3 bases from V and 0 bases from J, with 8 bases in between. CDR1 is SNHLY and CDR2 is FYNNEI in the germline V gene. Written as DNA, the CDR3 is TGTGCCAGCAGTGAGGGGGAAATGAACACTGAAGCTTTCTTT. Translating gives CASSEGEMNTEAFF.

This clone was seen more than once but under ten times. The genes are TRBV5-1 and TRBJ1-1; D ambiguous. In germline, CDR1 is SGHRS, CDR2 YFSETQ. This CDR3 has 14 residues. V dropped 0 bases and J dropped 0 bases, with 6 bases sitting between them. The CDR3 DNA reads TGCGCCAGCAGCTTGGAGGTTATGAACACTGAAGCTTTCTTT. This sequence encodes CASSLEVMNTEAFF.

The rearrangement joins TRBV7-8 to TRBJ2-1; a weak D match, TRBD1 (7 bases). This CDR3 is built from 15 residues. Trimming stripped 2 bases from V and 6 bases from J, with 14 bases between. Germline V gene lookup returns CDR1 SGHVS and CDR2 FQNEAQ. Here the CDR3 reads CASSLIQGGFNEQFF. The CDR3, as DNA: TGTGCCAGCAGCTTAATTCAGGGGGGTTTCAATGAGCAGTTCTTC.

The chain recombines TRBV6-5 with TRBJ1-2, with 7 nucleotides matching TRBD1. The CDR3 has 13 residues. CDR1 is MNHEY, CDR2 SVGAGI, per germline. J was trimmed by 4 bases and V by 6 bases; bases with no gene match: 5. The CDR3 spells CASSLGQSYGYTF. CDR3 sequence (DNA): TGTGCCAGCAGCCTGGGACAGTCCTATGGCTACACCTTC.

This clone has just one count. The chain uses TRBV6-5 and TRBJ2-1, with D perhaps TRBD2 (5 bases). The CDR3 is 14 amino acids. Germline lookup yields CDR1 MNHEY and CDR2 SVGAGI. V lost 6 bases and J 0 bases, leaving 9 bases between the germline ends. The CDR3 protein is CASRDWSSYNEQFF. In DNA form, the CDR3 reads TGTGCCAGCAGGGACTGGAGCTCCTACAATGAGCAGTTCTTC.